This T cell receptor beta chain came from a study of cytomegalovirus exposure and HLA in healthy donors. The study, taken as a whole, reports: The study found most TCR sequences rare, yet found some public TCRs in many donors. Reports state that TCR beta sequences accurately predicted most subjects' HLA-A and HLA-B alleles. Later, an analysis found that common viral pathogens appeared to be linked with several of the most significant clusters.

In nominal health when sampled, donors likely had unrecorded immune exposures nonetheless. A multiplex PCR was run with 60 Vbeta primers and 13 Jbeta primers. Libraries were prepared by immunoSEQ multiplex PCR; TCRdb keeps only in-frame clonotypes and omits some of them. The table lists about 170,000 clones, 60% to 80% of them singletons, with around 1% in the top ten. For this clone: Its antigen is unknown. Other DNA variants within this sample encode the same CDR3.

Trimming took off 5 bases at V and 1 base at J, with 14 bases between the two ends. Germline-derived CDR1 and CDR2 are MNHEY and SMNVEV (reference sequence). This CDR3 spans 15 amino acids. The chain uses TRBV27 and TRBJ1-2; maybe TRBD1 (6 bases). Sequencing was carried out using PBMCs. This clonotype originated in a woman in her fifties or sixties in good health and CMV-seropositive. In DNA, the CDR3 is TGTGCCAGCAGTCCCTTGGACAGTTATAACTATGGCTACACCTTC. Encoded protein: CASSPLDSYNYGYTF.